This entry describes one TCR beta chain. Its antigen is not known. The immunoSEQ assay was version 4, run in survey mode. Sequencing was performed with immunoSEQ multiplex PCR; in TCRdb, only in-frame clones are kept and a portion is missing. The repertoire holds roughly 34,000 clones, 82% seen once, with approximately 6.5% in the top ten. V lost 0 bases to trimming and J lost 2 bases, with 14 bases between them. The germline V gene has CDR1 SGHNT and CDR2 YYREEE (reference sequence). The CDR3 consists of 16 residues. The stimulus was lysate of CMV-infected fibroblasts, 10 ug/mL. Memory cells lacking CD40L and CD69 with high CD45RO were sorted. Undetectable plasma HIV-1 RNA below 50 copies/mL lasted at least 4 years. This sample is part of a study of persistence of HIV-infected CD4 T cells. Study-wide results and limits: Compared with CD3/CD28-stimulated cells, CMV- and Gag-responding cells showed lower TCRbeta richness. Antigen-responding cells were enriched for degenerate expanded CDR3beta sequences. The rare CMV-responding cells with HIV-1 proviruses were not separately TCR-sequenced.

V and J are TRBV5-4 and TRBJ1-2; perhaps TRBD1 as D (5 bases). This clonotype was obtained from an adult woman with HIV who was CMV-seropositive. Here the sequenced sample was CD4+ T cells sorted from PBMCs after 18-hour stimulation, taken from a patient who received antiretroviral therapy. This CDR3 is CASSLARGNTNYGYTF. The CDR3, as DNA: TGTGCCAGCAGCTTGGCTAGGGGCAACACAAACTATGGCTACACCTTC.